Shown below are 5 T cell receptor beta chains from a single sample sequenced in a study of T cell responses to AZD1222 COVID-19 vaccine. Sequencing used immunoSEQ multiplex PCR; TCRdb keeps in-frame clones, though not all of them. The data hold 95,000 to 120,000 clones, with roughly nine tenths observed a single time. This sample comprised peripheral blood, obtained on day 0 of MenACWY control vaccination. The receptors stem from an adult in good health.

The CDR3 reads CASSRQGDRETQYF. In nucleotides, the CDR3 is TGTGCCAGCAGTCGACAGGGGGATCGAGAGACCCAGTACTTC. The chain has TRBV27 and TRBJ2-5, with 9 bases that match TRBD1. Trimming cost V 5 bases and J 4 bases; bases outside gene matches: 5. This CDR3 region has 14 residues. Per germline, CDR1 MNHEY and CDR2 SMNVEV (reference sequence).

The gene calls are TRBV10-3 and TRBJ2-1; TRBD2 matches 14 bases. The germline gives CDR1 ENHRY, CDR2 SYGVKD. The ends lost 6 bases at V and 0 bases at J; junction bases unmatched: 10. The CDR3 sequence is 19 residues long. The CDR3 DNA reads TGTGCCATCAGGAGCGGGGGACTAGCGGGGGAAAGCTCCTACAATGAGCAGTTCTTC. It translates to CAIRSGGLAGESSYNEQFF.

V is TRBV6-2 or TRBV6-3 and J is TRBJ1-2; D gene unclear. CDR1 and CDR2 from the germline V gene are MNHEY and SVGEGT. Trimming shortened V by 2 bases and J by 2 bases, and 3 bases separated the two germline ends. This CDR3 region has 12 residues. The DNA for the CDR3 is TGTGCCAGCAGTTACGGCAACTATGGCTACACCTTC. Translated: CASSYGNYGYTF.

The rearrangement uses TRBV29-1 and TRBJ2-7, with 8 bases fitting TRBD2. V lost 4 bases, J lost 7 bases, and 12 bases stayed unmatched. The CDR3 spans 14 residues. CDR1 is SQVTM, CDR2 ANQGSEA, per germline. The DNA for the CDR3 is TGCAGCGTTGTAGCGGGGACCTTGACGGGGGAGCAGTACTTC. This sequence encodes CSVVAGTLTGEQYF.

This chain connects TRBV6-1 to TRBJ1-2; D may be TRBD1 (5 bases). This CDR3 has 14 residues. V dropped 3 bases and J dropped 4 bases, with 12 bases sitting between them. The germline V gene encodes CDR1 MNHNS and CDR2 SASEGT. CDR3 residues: CASSDGGRGYGYTF. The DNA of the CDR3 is TGTGCCAGCAGTGATGGGGGTCGGGGCTATGGCTACACCTTC.